Sequencing of this TCR beta chain was carried out in a study of RUNX1 and TCR beta rearrangement in T-cell leukemia (dated by TCRdb to the early 2020s). With respect to the entire study: The comparison of TCR beta rearrangements and CDR3 junctions set fewer than 15 T-ALLs carrying mono-allelic acquired RUNX1 mutations against roughly ten T-ALLs that were RUNX1 wildtype. RUNX1 wildtype T-ALLs were selected to carry at least incomplete clonal TCR beta rearrangements, enabling D1 versus D2 segment comparison. RUNX1 wildtype T-ALLs were matched for an immature maturation arrest stage, defined by absent cytoplasmic or surface TCR beta protein. Genescan analysis following EuroClonality multiplex PCR on genomic DNA was used to assess TCR rearrangements. The RUNX1 mutation status of the T-ALL cases had been established in an earlier study. TCR beta rearrangements in human T-ALL were analyzed for comparison with findings from a Runx1 knockout mouse model. All RUNX1 mutations in the mutated group were heterozygous, around 10 in the Runt homology domain and a few in the transactivation domain. The RUNX1-mutated T-ALLs covered a wider range of maturation arrest stages, including cases that were arrested before TCR beta rearrangement began. The multicentric trials were GRAALL-2003 and GRAALL-2005. General findings and caveats noted by the study authors: Too few clonal rearrangements were available to evaluate TCR beta CDR3 length or D segment truncation in T-ALLs. A smaller share of RUNX1-mutated T-ALLs had clonal TCR beta rearrangements (around 60%) than has been reported for T-ALL in general (over 75%). Among T-ALL clonal rearrangements, TCR beta D1 segment usage was under 90% in the RUNX1-mutated group and 61% in the wildtype group, a difference that was not significant. TCR beta J1 cluster usage was similar between RUNX1-mutated and wildtype T-ALLs, with no significant difference.

The CDR3 has 15 amino acids, counting the end cysteine and phenylalanine. Only the CDR3 part of the read is kept: 45 bases, read in frame from the first base. The germline V gene sets CDR1 to MGHRA and CDR2 to YSYEKL. V drops 1 base and J drops 2 bases, leaving 6 bases in between. This clonotype is classified as medium-sized (0.01 to 0.1%). Its antigen has not been determined. No qualities accompany the bases; no much larger clone lies one base away. The library was produced with PCR. Sequencing took place on an Illumina MiSeq. Next generation amplicon sequencing was used to characterize TCR beta DJ and VDJ rearrangements. As for the authors' bioinformatics: Clonal TCR beta rearrangements were identified by analyzing amplicon sequencing data with the Vidjil software. TCR beta rearrangement characteristics were compared between RUNX1-mutated and wildtype groups using two-tailed Fisher exact tests. Through fastp at Q25 and MiXCR, TCRdb rebuilt clones from the public reads, retaining in-frame beta chains. Each entry merges the rows of one CDR3 protein and shows their most common DNA and genes. The V and J calls here are based on TCRdb, not the publication. This sample is represented by 350 to 450 distinct CDR3 sequences; 15% to 20% of them were singletons. The top ten hold roughly 30% of the sample.

For oncotyping and quantification of minimal residual disease, T-ALL samples were taken at diagnosis from children and adults treated according to protocol. The V and J genes are TRBV4-1 and TRBJ2-6, with no confidently assigned D gene. This receptor was taken from a male donor with T-cell acute lymphoblastic leukemia. Input material: blood. Read as DNA, the sequence is TGCGCCAGCAGCCAAGTCCCGGCTGGGGCCAACGTCCTGACTTTC. The translation is CASSQVPAGANVLTF.